This T cell receptor beta chain was recovered during a study of T cells after yellow fever vaccination. Overall study results and limits: Weaker, the secondary response peaked sooner, at day 5 versus 15. Post-booster repertoires contained most primary-vaccination clones again (96% CD4, around 88% CD8). The bulk population could contribute abundant contaminating clonotypes to FACS-sorted repertoires.

In its sample, this clonotype was seen a few times. Its antigen is not known. Germline V CDR1 and CDR2: SQVTM, ANQGSEA. This CDR3 comprises 17 residues. Between the trimmed V and J ends, which lost 0 bases and 4 bases, there was a span of 20 bases. The study made its TCR cDNA through 5'RACE template switching. That step introduced a universal primer site along with UMIs. TCRdb re-derived calls from the 5' RACE reads in MiXCR, one entry per CDR3 protein. The sample yields a few hundred thousand distinct CDR3 sequences, 3.5% to 4.5% seen once. The sequence derives from a man aged 18 to 30 who received the YFV17D yellow fever vaccine. The specimen was PBMCs, collected 15 days after the yellow fever booster vaccination. The chain combines TRBV29-1 with TRBJ2-3; D tentatively fits TRBD1 or TRBD2 (5 bases each). CDR3 protein: CSVEDLEGRPGADTQYF. CDR3 sequence (DNA): TGCAGCGTTGAAGACCTCGAGGGGCGCCCCGGGGCAGATACGCAGTATTTT.